This T cell receptor beta chain was retrieved from a study of response to subunit inactivated influenza vaccine. Using its own MiXCR run on the RT-PCR reads, TCRdb lists one record per CDR3 protein. The table has roughly 520,000 distinct CDR3 sequences, 25% seen once; the top ten hold 1.5% to 2%. Germline V gene data show CDR1 as SGHRS and CDR2 as YFSETQ. The J segment lost 2 bases and the V segment lost 0 bases, leaving 9 bases of the junction unmatched. The CDR3 has 17 amino acids. As to this clonotype: What it binds is not known.

Study-level findings and limits: The authors proposed limited new T cell recruitment per seasonal influenza vaccination.

V usage is TRBV5-1 and J usage is TRBJ2-3; 7 nucleotides line up with TRBD2. This specimen was CD4+ T cells sorted from PBMCs, taken roughly 5 days after vaccination. The TCR originated in a man aged 50 or older who received an inactivated influenza vaccine. The CDR3 coding sequence is TGCGCCAGCAGCTTGGTTTTCGGGGGGTCTAACACAGATACGCAGTATTTT. The encoded protein is CASSLVFGGSNTDTQYF.